The rows below give T cell receptor beta chains drawn from one sample of a study of T-cell memory formation after mild COVID-19. TCRdb ran MiXCR on the 5' RACE reads and lists one entry per CDR3 protein. The sample lists 35,000 to 50,000 distinct CDR3 sequences, 6% to 7.5% occurring once. The sample taken for sequencing was PBMCs or a T cell subset sorted from them (not recorded which). These receptors came from an adult who had mild COVID-19 (a few samples of this study predate the infection). Cell type and time point are not known. Each CDR3 is given with its conserved first and last residue. Each record gives: J gene, V gene, D gene, clone size, CDR3 protein, CDR3 DNA. A D gene is named only where the DNA matches it firmly. Size values are once, few and many counts, or a class for expanded clones, and some rows have none.

TRBJ2-5 | TRBV3-1 | TRBD2 | NA | CASSPPRVAGFQETQYF | TGTGCCAGCAGCCCCCCCAGAGTAGCGGGGTTCCAAGAGACCCAGTACTTC
TRBJ2-3 | TRBV12-3/TRBV12-4 | TRBD2 | medium-sized | CASGPRLAGPTDTQYF | TGTGCCAGCGGACCGCGACTAGCGGGACCCACAGATACGCAGTATTTT
TRBJ2-3 | TRBV4-3 | NA | NA | CASSQGSRTDTQYF | TGCGCCAGCAGCCAAGGAAGTAGAACAGATACGCAGTATTTT
TRBJ2-5 | TRBV7-8 | TRBD2 | many | CASSLGGGGIETQYF | TGTGCCAGCAGCTTAGGTGGCGGGGGAATAGAGACCCAGTACTTC
TRBJ1-2 | TRBV20-1 | NA | NA | CSARQVLNRDGYTF | TGCAGTGCTCGACAGGTTCTGAATCGAGATGGCTACACCTTC
TRBJ2-5 | TRBV25-1 | NA | many | CASSEFVLQETQYF | TGTGCCAGCAGTGAATTTGTTCTCCAAGAGACCCAGTACTTC
TRBJ1-2 | TRBV5-6 | NA | few | CASSLGDINGYTF | TGTGCCAGCAGCTTGGGGGATATTAACGGCTACACCTTC
TRBJ1-2 | TRBV20-1 | NA | NA | CSARDMDFNYGYTF | TGCAGTGCTAGAGATATGGATTTTAACTATGGCTACACCTTC
TRBJ2-3 | TRBV29-1 | TRBD2 | many | CSVVPAGGPTDTQYF | TGCAGCGTTGTACCAGCGGGGGGGCCCACAGATACGCAGTATTTT
TRBJ2-7 | TRBV12-3/TRBV12-4 | NA | many | CASSFRAYEQYF | TGTGCCAGCAGTTTTCGGGCTTACGAGCAGTACTTC
TRBJ1-2 | TRBV27 | TRBD1 | few | CASSPTDRVRRGYTF | TGTGCCAGCAGTCCTACGGACAGGGTTCGTCGCGGCTACACCTTC